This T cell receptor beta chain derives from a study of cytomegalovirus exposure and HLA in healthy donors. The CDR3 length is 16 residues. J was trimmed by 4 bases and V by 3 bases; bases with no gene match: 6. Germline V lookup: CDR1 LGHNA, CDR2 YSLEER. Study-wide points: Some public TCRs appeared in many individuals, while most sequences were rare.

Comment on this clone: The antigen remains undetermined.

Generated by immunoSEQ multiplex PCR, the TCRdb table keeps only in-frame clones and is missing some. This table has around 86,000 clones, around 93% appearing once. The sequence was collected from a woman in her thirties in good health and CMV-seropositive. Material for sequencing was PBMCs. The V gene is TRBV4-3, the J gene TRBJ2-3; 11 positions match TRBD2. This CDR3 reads CASSQELAGGADTQYF. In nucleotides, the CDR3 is TGCGCCAGCAGCCAGGAGCTAGCGGGAGGCGCAGATACGCAGTATTTT.